This T cell receptor beta chain was retrieved from a study of OX40 agonist ivuxolimab in advanced cancers. Study background: An agonistic human IgG2 monoclonal antibody against OX40 (CD134) was given.

Germline assignment: CDR1 SGHTA and CDR2 FQGNSA. This CDR3 has 13 amino acids. V lost 3 bases, J lost 6 bases, and 2 bases stayed unmatched. The repertoire was sequenced with immunoSEQ multiplex PCR; TCRdb's copy has only in-frame clones and lacks some. The sample lists tens of thousands of clones, roughly 86% occurring once. This chain joins TRBV7-2 and TRBJ1-5; 7 bases are a match to TRBD1. The source of this sequence is an adult with an advanced solid tumor such as melanoma, head and neck, liver or kidney cancer. The material was CD4+ or CD8+ T cells sorted from blood, obtained in a trial of the OX40 agonist ivuxolimab. The CDR3 loop is CASSFRGSQPQHF. As DNA, the CDR3 is TGTGCCAGCAGCTTCAGGGGGTCTCAGCCCCAGCATTTT.